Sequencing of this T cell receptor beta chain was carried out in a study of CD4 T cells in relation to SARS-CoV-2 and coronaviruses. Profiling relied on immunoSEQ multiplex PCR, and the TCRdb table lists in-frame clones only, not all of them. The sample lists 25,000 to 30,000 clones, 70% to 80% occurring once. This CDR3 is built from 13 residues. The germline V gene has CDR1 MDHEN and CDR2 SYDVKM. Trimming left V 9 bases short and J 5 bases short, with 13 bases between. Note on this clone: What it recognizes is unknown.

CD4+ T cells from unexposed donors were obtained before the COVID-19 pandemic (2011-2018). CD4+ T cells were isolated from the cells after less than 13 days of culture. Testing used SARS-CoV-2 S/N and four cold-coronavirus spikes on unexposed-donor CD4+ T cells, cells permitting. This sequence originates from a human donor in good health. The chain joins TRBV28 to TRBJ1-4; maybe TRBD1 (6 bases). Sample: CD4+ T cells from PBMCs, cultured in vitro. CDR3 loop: CASKPGQNEKLFF. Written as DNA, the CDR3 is TGTGCCAGTAAGCCGGGACAAAATGAAAAACTGTTTTTT.